Presented here are 20 T cell receptor beta chains from one specimen sequenced in a study of blood T cell repertoires in COVID-19. The repertoire was sequenced with immunoSEQ multiplex PCR; TCRdb's copy has only in-frame clones and lacks some. Seen here are about 300,000 clones, 87% observed once, and the top ten hold 5.5% to 6%. Sequencing was carried out using PBMCs or T cells enriched from blood (not recorded which). The receptors were gathered from a young woman who had recovered from COVID-19.

The rearrangement links TRBV7-9 to TRBJ2-6, with D uncertain. CDR1 is SEHNR and CDR2 is FQNEAQ in the germline V gene (reference sequence). The CDR3 has 16 amino acids. The V and J ends lost 0 bases and 0 bases respectively, with 6 bases between them. This CDR3 is CASSLATASGANVLTF. CDR3 sequence (DNA): TGTGCCAGCAGCTTAGCCACAGCCTCTGGGGCCAACGTCCTGACTTTC.

This clone was seen just once. The genes are TRBV5-1 and TRBJ2-3; TRBD1 matches 8 bases. The CDR3 contains 15 residues. V lost 2 bases to trimming and J lost 5 bases; unmatched junction nucleotides: 7. Germline V gene sequence: CDR1 SGHRS, CDR2 YFSETQ. This chain's CDR3 is CASSLGTGLKDTQYF. The CDR3 bases are TGCGCCAGCAGCTTAGGGACAGGTCTTAAAGATACGCAGTATTTT.

The chain uses TRBV6-6 and TRBJ1-3, with a tentative D call TRBD1 (6 bases). V was shortened by 4 bases and J by 1 base, with 14 bases between the two germline ends. Germline CDR1 reads MNHNY; CDR2 reads SVGAGI (reference sequence). This CDR3 is built from 16 residues. CDR3 in amino acids: CASSFPRTDSGNTIYF. The CDR3 DNA is TGTGCCAGCAGTTTCCCAAGGACAGATTCTGGAAACACCATATATTTT.

The chain has TRBV4-1 and TRBJ1-4; 8 bases are a match to TRBD1. This CDR3 is built from 16 residues. The V gene end was trimmed by 4 bases and the J gene end by 4 bases; junction bases not matched to a gene: 8. Germline V gives CDR1 MGHRA, CDR2 YSYEKL. CDR3 in amino acids: CASSPRGLEGNEKLFF. The CDR3 coding sequence is TGCGCCAGCAGCCCCAGGGGGCTTGAGGGTAATGAAAAACTGTTTTTT.

The genes are TRBV6-5 and TRBJ2-3; D is possibly TRBD2 (5 bases). The CDR3 is made up of 14 amino acids. Trimming took 8 bases from V and 2 from J, leaving 14 bases between them. Germline CDR1 MNHEY, CDR2 SVGAGI. Written as DNA, the CDR3 is TGTGCCAGCGGAGGCGGGTTGTACACAGATACGCAGTATTTT. Amino acid sequence: CASGGGLYTDTQYF.

The V and J genes are TRBV7-2 and TRBJ2-7; D may be TRBD1 (6 bases). There are 13 residues in the CDR3. Germline values: CDR1 SGHTA, CDR2 FQGNSA. V was pared by 6 bases and J by 1 base, with 10 bases between. The CDR3 loop is CASRPTGSYEQYF. DNA of the CDR3: TGTGCCAGCAGACCCACAGGGTCCTACGAGCAGTACTTC.

V gene TRBV30 combines with J gene TRBJ1-4; D uncertain. V lost 2 bases, J lost 0 bases, and 10 bases lay in between. Germline V CDR1 and CDR2: GTSNPN, SVGIG (reference sequence). The CDR3 has 15 amino acids. The DNA for the CDR3 is TGTGCCTGGAGTCCCCACAGTGCAACTAATGAAAAACTGTTTTTT. This encodes CAWSPHSATNEKLFF.

J is TRBJ1-3 and V is TRBV21-1. TRBV21-1 is a recognized pseudogene. The CDR3 extends over 17 amino acids. The CDR3 loop is CASSKEEGNYSGNTIYF. In DNA form, the CDR3 reads TGTGCCAGCAGCAAAGAGGAGGGCAACTACTCTGGAAACACCATATATTTT.

The chain combines TRBV27 with TRBJ2-1; 7 nucleotides align to TRBD1. The CDR3 totals 15 residues. CDR1 is MNHEY, CDR2 SMNVEV, per germline (reference sequence). Trimming at V came to 6 bases and at J to 12 bases, leaving 17 bases not matched to a gene. The CDR3 nucleotides read TGTGCCAGCAGCTCCTGGGGGACAGCCTTCGACGTGCAGTTCTTC. Translating it yields CASSSWGTAFDVQFF.

The J gene is TRBJ2-7, the V gene TRBV5-4, with a weak D call TRBD1 (5 bases). Trimming stripped 4 bases from V and 0 bases from J, with 17 bases between. CDR1 and CDR2 (germline): SGHNT, YYREEE (reference sequence). There are 16 residues in the CDR3. Here the CDR3 DNA reads TGTGCCAGCAGCGGGAACTCACAGGAGAGCTCCTACGAGCAGTACTTC. Its translation: CASSGNSQESSYEQYF.

The genes are TRBV5-6 and TRBJ1-1; possible D gene TRBD1, 6 bases. Germline V gene sequence: CDR1 SGHDT, CDR2 YYEEEE. The CDR3 covers 15 residues. The V end lost 2 bases, the J end lost 1 base, and 12 bases lay between the germline ends. In DNA, the CDR3 is TGTGCCAGCAGCTTATTCGGACAGACGAACACTGAAGCTTTCTTT. Translated, it gives CASSLFGQTNTEAFF.

The V call is TRBV5-4, the J call TRBJ2-7, with D possibly TRBD2 on 7 matching bases. Germline CDR1 SGHNT, CDR2 YYREEE (reference sequence). This CDR3 is 12 amino acids long. V gave up 9 bases and J gave up 1 base, with 11 bases separating them. The CDR3 loop is CATAGASYEQYF. The CDR3 nucleotides are TGTGCCACCGCGGGGGCTTCCTACGAGCAGTACTTC.

This chain links TRBV6-5 with TRBJ1-2; possible D gene TRBD1, 5 bases. Germline V lookup: CDR1 MNHEY, CDR2 SVGAGI. With 5 bases removed from V and 6 bases from J, the gap between germline ends came to 19 bases. This CDR3 region has 15 residues. Written as DNA, the CDR3 is TGTGCCAGCAGTACGCGGGACCGGGAATGGCATGGCTACACCTTC. Translating it yields CASSTRDREWHGYTF.

The chain carries TRBV15 and TRBJ1-1, with unresolved D. The CDR3 consists of 14 residues. Germline assignment: CDR1 LNHNV and CDR2 YYDKDF (reference sequence). The germline V and J ends were trimmed by 1 base and 4 bases, with 10 bases remaining between them. The CDR3 here is CATSRGDSGTEAFF. CDR3 coding DNA: TGTGCCACCAGCAGAGGCGATTCGGGCACTGAAGCTTTCTTT.

V usage is TRBV19 and J usage is TRBJ2-7, with D maybe TRBD2 (5 bases). The CDR3 covers 16 residues. V dropped 6 bases and J dropped 0 bases, with 18 bases sitting between them. CDR1 is LNHDA and CDR2 is SQIVND in the germline V gene (reference sequence). CDR3: CASSSLGSGNSYEQYF. The CDR3 DNA reads as TGTGCCAGTAGCTCCCTGGGATCGGGAAACTCCTACGAGCAGTACTTC.

The chain joins TRBV5-1 to TRBJ1-3; 8 bases match TRBD1. CDR1 SGHRS and CDR2 YFSETQ come from the germline V gene. This CDR3 region has 15 residues. V lost 0 bases, J lost 4 bases, and 3 bases stayed unmatched. In nucleotides, the CDR3 is TGCGCCAGCAGCTTGGTCAGGGGGCCCGGAAACACCATATATTTT. This sequence encodes CASSLVRGPGNTIYF.

The chain employs TRBV30 and TRBJ1-2, with TRBD1 as a possible D gene (6 bases). Trimming pared 2 bases from V and 6 bases from J, leaving 7 bases between. The CDR3 spans 11 residues. CDR1 is GTSNPN, CDR2 SVGIG, per germline (reference sequence). This CDR3 reads CAWSPGDGYTF. As DNA, the CDR3 is TGTGCCTGGAGTCCAGGGGATGGCTACACCTTC.

The chain links TRBV7-2 to TRBJ1-5; tentative D call: TRBD1 (6 bases). From germline, CDR1 is SGHTA and CDR2 FQGNSA. CDR3 size: 16 residues. The V end was cut by 1 base, the J end by 4 bases, with 14 bases between. Here the CDR3 DNA reads TGTGCCAGCAGCTTAGAAGTCGGAACAGGGAATCAGCCCCAGCATTTT. Amino acids: CASSLEVGTGNQPQHF.

The gene calls are TRBV6-5 and TRBJ1-2, with 9 bases aligning to TRBD1. With V trimmed by 0 bases and J by 7 bases, 6 bases remained unmatched. The CDR3 has 15 amino acids. Germline CDR1 is MNHEY and CDR2 is SVGAGI. The CDR3 DNA reads TGTGCCAGCAGTTACTCGATACAGGGGGCGAGTGGCTACACCTTC. This gives the protein CASSYSIQGASGYTF.

V gene TRBV7-9 combines with J gene TRBJ1-2, with D possibly matching TRBD1 (5 bases). CDR1 and CDR2 (germline): SEHNR, FQNEAQ (reference sequence). Trimming left V 3 bases short and J 9 bases short, with 14 bases between. The CDR3 is 13 residues long. The CDR3 region has the DNA TGTGCCAGCAGCTTCGGCAGGGCGGAAAGCTACACCTTC. Translation: CASSFGRAESYTF.